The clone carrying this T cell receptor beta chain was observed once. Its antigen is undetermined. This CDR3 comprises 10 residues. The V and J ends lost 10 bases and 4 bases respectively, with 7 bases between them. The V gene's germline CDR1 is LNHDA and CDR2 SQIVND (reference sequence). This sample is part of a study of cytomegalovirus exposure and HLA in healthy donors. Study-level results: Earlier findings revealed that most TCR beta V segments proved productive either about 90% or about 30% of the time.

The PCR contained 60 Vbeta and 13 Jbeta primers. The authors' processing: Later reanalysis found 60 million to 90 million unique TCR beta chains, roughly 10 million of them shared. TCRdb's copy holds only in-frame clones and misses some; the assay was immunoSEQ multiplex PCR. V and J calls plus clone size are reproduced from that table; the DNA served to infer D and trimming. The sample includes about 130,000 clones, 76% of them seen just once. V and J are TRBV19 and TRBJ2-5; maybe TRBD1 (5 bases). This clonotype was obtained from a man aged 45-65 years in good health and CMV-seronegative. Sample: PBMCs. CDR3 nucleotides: TGTGCCACAGGGTTAGAGACCCAGTACTTC. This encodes CATGLETQYF.